This TCR beta chain was captured in a study of blood T cell repertoires in COVID-19. Study-wide context: Researchers got acute and convalescent COVID-19 samples from the United States, Italy and Spain.

In assigning cohorts, the study relied on participant-reported clinical history. In the source study's methods: Reference gene primer amplification yielded estimated nucleated cell counts. Libraries were prepared by immunoSEQ multiplex PCR; TCRdb keeps only in-frame clonotypes and omits some of them. V and J calls and clone size follow that table, whereas D and trimming were derived from the DNA. This table holds 170,000 or so clones, more than 80% found once. V shed 5 bases and J shed 14 bases, with 21 bases lying between them. CDR3 size: 13 residues. The germline CDR1 and CDR2 sequences are SGHTA and FQGNSA.

V gene TRBV7-2 combines with J gene TRBJ2-5; TRBD2 is a possible D gene (6 bases). This TCR was recovered from a man aged 40-49 years who had recovered from COVID-19. The sample taken for sequencing was PBMCs or T cells enriched from blood (not recorded which). The CDR3 protein is CASSLSHLGTEYF. The CDR3 bases are TGTGCCAGCAGCCTTTCCCATTTGGGGACTGAATACTTC.